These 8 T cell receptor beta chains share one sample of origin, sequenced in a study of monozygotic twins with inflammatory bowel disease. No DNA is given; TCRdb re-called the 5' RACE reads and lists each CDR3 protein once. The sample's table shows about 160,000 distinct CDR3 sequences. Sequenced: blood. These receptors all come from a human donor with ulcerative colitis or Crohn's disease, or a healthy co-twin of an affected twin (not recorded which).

CDR3: CASSSNGADTQYF. The chain combines TRBV7-2 with TRBJ2-3. Germline values: CDR1 SGHTA, CDR2 FQGNSA. The CDR3 extends over 13 amino acids.

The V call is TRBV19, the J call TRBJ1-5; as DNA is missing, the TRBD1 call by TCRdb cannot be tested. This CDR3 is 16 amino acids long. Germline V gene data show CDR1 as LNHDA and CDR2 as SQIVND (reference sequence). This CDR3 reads CASTGWAVGFNQPQHF.

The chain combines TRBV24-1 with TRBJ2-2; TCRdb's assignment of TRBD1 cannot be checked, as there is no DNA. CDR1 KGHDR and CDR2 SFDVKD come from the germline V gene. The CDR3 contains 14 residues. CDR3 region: CATSVTGDTGELFF.

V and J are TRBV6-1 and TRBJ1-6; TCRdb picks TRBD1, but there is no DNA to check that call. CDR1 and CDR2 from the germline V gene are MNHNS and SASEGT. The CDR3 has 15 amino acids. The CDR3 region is CASSPQGTNNSPLHF.

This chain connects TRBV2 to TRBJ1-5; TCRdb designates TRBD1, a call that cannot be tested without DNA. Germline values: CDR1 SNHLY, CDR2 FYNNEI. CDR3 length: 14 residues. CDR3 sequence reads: CASSSDREWQPQHF.

The CDR3 is CASSLPGLAVTDTQYF. The chain links TRBV7-2 to TRBJ2-3; the D call from TCRdb, TRBD2, cannot be confirmed without DNA. The germline gives CDR1 SGHTA, CDR2 FQGNSA. This CDR3 has 16 residues. The variable domain in full, completed from reference TRBV7-2 and TRBJ2-3, reads GAGVSQSPSNKVTEKGKDVELRCDPISGHTALYWYRQSLGQGLEFLIYFQGNSAPDKSGLPSDRFSAERTGGSVSTLTIQRTQQEDSAVYLCASSLPGLAVTDTQYFGPGTRLTVL.

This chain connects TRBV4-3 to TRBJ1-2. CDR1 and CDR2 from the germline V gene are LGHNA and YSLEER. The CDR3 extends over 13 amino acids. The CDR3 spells CASSRTANYGYTF.

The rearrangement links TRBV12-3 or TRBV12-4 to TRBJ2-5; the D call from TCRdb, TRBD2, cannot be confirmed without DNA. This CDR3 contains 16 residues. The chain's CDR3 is CASSPRQVGGKETQYF.